Included here is one TCR beta chain sequence, with context. Those who participated ranged in age from about 18 to 89 years and resided in 20 to 25 US areas. The data derive from a study of blood T cell repertoires in COVID-19. Looking at the study overall: Both acute and convalescent COVID-19 samples were obtained from the United States, Italy and Spain.

Libraries were prepared by immunoSEQ multiplex PCR; TCRdb keeps only in-frame clonotypes and omits some of them. The sample comprises about 210,000 clones, about 84% of which are singletons, and around 6% rests with the top ten. CDR1 is LNHNV and CDR2 is YYDKDF in the germline V gene (reference sequence). The length of the CDR3 is 16 residues. Germline trimming cut 7 bases from V and 1 base from J; bases unmatched to any gene: 11. Sequences were obtained from PBMCs or T cells enriched from blood (not recorded which). This clonotype was sampled from a man aged 35 to 55 with acute COVID-19. The chain carries TRBV15 and TRBJ1-2; 8 bases are shared with TRBD1. The CDR3 spells CATTITTGALNYGYTF. DNA of the CDR3: TGTGCCACCACAATTACGACAGGGGCCCTTAACTATGGCTACACCTTC.